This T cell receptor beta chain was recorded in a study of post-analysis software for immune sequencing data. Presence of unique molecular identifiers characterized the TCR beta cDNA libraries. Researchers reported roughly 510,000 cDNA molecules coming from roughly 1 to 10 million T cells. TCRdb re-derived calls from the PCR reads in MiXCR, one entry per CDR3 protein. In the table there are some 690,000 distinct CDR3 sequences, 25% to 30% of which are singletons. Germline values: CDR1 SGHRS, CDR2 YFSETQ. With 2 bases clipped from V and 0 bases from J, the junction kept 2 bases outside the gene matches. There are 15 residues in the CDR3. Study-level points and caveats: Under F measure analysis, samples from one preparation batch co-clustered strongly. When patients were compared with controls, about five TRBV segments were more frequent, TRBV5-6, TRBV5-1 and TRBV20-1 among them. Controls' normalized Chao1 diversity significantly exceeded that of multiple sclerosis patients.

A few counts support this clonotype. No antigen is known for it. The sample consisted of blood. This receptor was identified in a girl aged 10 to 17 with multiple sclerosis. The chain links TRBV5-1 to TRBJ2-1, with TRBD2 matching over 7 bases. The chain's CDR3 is CASSFSGTSYNEQFF. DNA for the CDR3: TGCGCCAGCAGCTTCAGCGGGACCTCCTACAATGAGCAGTTCTTC. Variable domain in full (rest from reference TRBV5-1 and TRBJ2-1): KAGVTQTPRYLIKTRGQQVTLSCSPISGHRSVSWYQQTPGQGLQFLFEYFSETQRNKGNFPGRFSGRQFSNSRSEMNVSTLELGDSALYLCASSFSGTSYNEQFFGPGTRLTVL.